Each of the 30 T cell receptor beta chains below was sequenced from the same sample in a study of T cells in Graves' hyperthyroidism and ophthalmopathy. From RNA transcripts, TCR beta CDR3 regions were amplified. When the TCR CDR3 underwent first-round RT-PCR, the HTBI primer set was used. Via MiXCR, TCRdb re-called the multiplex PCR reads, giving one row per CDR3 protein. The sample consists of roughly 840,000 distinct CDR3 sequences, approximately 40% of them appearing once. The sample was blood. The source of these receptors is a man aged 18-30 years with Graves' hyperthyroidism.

CDR3 amino acids: CASSRTARNTGELFF. CDR3 nucleotide sequence: TGTGCCAGCAGCCGGACAGCGAGGAACACCGGGGAGCTGTTTTTT. V gene TRBV7-9 combines with J gene TRBJ2-2, with D possibly matching TRBD1 (6 bases). With 5 bases removed from V and 1 base from J, the gap between germline ends came to 11 bases. This CDR3 spans 15 amino acids. Germline CDR1 SEHNR, CDR2 FQNEAQ (reference sequence).

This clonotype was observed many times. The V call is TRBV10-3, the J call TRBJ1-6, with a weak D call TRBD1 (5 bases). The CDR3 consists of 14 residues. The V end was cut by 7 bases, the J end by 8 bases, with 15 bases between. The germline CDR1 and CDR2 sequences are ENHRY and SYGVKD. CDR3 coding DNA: TGTGCCATCAAAGGGGAAGTCCCGGATTCACCCCTCCACTTT. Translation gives CAIKGEVPDSPLHF.

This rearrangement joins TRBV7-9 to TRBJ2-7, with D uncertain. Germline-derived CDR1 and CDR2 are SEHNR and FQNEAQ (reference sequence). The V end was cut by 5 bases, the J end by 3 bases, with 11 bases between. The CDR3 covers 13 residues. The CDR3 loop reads CASSPQSGYEQYF. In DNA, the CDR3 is TGTGCCAGCAGCCCCCAGTCTGGCTACGAGCAGTACTTC.

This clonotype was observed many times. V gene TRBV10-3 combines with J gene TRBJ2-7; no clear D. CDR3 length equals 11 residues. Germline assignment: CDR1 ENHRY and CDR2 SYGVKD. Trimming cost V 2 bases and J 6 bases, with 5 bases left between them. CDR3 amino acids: CAISEASEQYF. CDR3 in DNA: TGTGCCATCAGTGAGGCCAGCGAGCAGTACTTC.

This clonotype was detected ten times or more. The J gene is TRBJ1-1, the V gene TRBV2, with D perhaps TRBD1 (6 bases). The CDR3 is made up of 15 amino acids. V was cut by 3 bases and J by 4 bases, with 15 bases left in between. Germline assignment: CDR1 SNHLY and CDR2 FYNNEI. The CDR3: CASSDNGGLGTEAFF. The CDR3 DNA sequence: TGTGCCAGCAGTGACAACGGGGGGCTGGGCACTGAAGCTTTCTTT. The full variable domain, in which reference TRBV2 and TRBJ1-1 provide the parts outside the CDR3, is EPEVTQTPSHQVTQMGQEVILRCVPISNHLYFYWYRQILGQKVEFLVSFYNNEISEKSEIFDDQFSVERPDGSNFTLKIRSTKLEDSAMYFCASSDNGGLGTEAFFGQGTRLTVV.

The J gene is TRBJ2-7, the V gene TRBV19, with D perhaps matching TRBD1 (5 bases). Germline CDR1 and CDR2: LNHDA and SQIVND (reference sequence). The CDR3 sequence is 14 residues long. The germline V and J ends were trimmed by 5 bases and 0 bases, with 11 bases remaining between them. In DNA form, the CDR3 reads TGTGCCAGTAGTTACAGGAAATTCTCCTACGAGCAGTACTTC. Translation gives CASSYRKFSYEQYF.

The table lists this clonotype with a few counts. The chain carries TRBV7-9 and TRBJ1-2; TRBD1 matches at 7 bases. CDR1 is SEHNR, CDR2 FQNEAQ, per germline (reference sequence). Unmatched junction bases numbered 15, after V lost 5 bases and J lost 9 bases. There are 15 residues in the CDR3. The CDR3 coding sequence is TGTGCCAGCAGCCCACACAGGGGCTCCGGGGATAGCTACACCTTC. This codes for CASSPHRGSGDSYTF.

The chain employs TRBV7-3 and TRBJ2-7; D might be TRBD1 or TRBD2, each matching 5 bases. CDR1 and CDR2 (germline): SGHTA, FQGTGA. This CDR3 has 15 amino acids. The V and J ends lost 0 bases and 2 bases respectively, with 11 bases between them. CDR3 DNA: TGTGCCAGCAGCTTAACGGGGGTTAACGCCTACGAGCAGTACTTC. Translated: CASSLTGVNAYEQYF.

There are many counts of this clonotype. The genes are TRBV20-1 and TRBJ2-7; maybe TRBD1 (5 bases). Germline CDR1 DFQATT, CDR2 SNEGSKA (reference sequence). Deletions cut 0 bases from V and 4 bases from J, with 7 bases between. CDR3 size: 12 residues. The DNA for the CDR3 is TGCAGTGCTAGAGACCGACAGTACGAGCAGTACTTC. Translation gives CSARDRQYEQYF.

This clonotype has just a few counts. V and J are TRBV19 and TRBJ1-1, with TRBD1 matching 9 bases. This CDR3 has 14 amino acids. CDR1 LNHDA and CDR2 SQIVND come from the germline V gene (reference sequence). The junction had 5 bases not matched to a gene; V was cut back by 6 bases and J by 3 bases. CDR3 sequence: CASRVGQGDTEAFF. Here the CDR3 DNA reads TGTGCCAGTAGGGTGGGACAGGGAGACACTGAAGCTTTCTTT.

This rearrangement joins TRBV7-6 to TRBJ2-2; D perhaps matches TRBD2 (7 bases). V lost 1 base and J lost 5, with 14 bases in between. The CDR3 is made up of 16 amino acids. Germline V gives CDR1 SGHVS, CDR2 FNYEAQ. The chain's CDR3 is CASSLERGARTGELFF. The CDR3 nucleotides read TGTGCCAGCAGCTTAGAACGGGGGGCTCGGACCGGGGAGCTGTTTTTT.

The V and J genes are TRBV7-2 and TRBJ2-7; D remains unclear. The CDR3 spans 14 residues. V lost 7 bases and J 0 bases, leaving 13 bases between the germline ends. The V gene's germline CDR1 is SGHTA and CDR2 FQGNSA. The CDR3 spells CASKVTLLSYEQYF. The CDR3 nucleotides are TGTGCCAGCAAGGTCACCCTGCTCTCCTACGAGCAGTACTTC. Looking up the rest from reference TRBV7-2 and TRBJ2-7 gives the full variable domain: GAGVSQSPSNKVTEKGKDVELRCDPISGHTALYWYRQSLGQGLEFLIYFQGNSAPDKSGLPSDRFSAERTGGSVSTLTIQRTQQEDSAVYLCASKVTLLSYEQYFGPGTRLTVT.

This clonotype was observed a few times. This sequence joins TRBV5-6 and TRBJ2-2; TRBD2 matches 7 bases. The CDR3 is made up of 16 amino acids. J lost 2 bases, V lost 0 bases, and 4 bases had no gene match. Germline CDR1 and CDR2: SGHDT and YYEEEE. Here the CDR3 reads CASSLVGDYNTGELFF. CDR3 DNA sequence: TGTGCCAGCAGCTTGGTAGGGGACTACAACACCGGGGAGCTGTTTTTT. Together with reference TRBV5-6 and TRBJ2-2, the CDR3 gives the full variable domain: DAGVTQSPTHLIKTRGQQVTLRCSPKSGHDTVSWYQQALGQGPQFIFQYYEEEERQRGNFPDRFSGHQFPNYSSELNVNALLLGDSALYLCASSLVGDYNTGELFFGEGSRLTVL.

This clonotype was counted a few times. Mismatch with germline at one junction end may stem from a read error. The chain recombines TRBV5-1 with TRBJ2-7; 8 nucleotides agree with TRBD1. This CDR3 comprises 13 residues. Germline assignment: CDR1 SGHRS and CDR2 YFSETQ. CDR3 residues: CAGSIGTGGEQYF. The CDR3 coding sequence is TGTGCCGGCAGCATCGGGACAGGAGGGGAGCAGTACTTC.

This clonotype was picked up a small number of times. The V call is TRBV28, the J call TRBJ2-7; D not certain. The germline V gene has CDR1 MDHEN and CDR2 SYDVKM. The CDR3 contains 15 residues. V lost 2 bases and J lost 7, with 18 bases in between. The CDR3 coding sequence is TGTGCCAGCAGTTTAGGGCGGATGGTCCCTGGGGAGCAGTACTTC. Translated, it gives CASSLGRMVPGEQYF.

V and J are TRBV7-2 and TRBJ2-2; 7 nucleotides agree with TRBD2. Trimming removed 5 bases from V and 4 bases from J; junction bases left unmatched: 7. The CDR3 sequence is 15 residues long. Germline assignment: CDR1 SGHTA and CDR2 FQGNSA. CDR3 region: CASSARDYITGELFF. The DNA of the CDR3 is TGTGCCAGCAGCGCCCGGGACTATATCACCGGGGAGCTGTTTTTT.

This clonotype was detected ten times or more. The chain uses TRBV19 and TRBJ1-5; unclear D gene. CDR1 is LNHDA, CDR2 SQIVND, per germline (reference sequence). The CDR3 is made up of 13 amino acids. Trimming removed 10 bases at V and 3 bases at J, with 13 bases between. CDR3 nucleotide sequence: TGTGCCACCTCTGACGATCCCAATCAGCCCCAGCATTTT. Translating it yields CATSDDPNQPQHF.

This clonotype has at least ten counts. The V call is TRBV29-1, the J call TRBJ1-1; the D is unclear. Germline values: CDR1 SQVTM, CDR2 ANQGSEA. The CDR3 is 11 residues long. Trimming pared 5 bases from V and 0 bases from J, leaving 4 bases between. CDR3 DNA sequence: TGCAGCGTTTTTCTGAACACTGAAGCTTTCTTT. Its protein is CSVFLNTEAFF.

The CDR3 coding sequence is TGTGCCAGCAGCTTCCGACAGGCGGACCCAGGGGTGACCGAGCAGTACTTC. It translates to CASSFRQADPGVTEQYF. The chain recombines TRBV10-3 with TRBJ2-7; weak D call: TRBD1 (6 bases). Germline loops: CDR1 ENHRY, CDR2 SYGVKD. The CDR3 totals 17 residues. V was shortened by 10 bases and J by 6 bases, with 31 bases between the two germline ends.

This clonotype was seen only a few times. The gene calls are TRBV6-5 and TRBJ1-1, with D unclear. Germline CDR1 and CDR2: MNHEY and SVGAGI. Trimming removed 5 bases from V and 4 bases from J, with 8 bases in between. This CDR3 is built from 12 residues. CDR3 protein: CASSERTTEAFF. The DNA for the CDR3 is TGTGCCAGCAGTGAGCGGACCACTGAAGCTTTCTTT.

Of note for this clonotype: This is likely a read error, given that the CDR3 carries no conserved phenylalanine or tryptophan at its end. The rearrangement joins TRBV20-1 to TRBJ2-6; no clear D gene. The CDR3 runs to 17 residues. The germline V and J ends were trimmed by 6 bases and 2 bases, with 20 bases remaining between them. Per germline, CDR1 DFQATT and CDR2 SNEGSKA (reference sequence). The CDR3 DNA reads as TGCAGTGCCCCTGGGCGCAGGTGGACCACTGGGGCCAACGTCCTGACTTCC. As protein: CSAPGRRWTTGANVLTS.

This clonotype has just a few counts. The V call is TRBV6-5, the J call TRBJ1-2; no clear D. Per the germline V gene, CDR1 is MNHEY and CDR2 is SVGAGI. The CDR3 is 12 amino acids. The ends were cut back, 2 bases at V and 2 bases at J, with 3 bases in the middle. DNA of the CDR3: TGTGCCAGCAGTTACGGAAACTATGGCTACACCTTC. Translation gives CASSYGNYGYTF.

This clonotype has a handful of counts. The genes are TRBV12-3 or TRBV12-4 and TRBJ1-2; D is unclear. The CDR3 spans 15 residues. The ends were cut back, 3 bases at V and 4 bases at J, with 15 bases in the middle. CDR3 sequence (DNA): TGTGCCAGCAGTTTTGGTGAGGGAACTGGCTATGGCTACACCTTC. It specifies CASSFGEGTGYGYTF.

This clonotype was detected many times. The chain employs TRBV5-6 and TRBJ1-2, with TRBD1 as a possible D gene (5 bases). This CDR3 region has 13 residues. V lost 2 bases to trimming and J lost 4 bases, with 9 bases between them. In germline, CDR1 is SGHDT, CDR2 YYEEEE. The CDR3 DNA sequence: TGTGCCAGCAGCTTTGGGGGAAGCTATGGCTACACCTTC. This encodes CASSFGGSYGYTF.

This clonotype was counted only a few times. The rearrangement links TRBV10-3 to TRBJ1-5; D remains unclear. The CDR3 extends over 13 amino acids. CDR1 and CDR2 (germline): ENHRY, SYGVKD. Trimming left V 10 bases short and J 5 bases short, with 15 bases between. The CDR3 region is CASMKGIHQPQHF. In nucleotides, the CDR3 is TGTGCCAGTATGAAGGGCATCCATCAGCCCCAGCATTTT.

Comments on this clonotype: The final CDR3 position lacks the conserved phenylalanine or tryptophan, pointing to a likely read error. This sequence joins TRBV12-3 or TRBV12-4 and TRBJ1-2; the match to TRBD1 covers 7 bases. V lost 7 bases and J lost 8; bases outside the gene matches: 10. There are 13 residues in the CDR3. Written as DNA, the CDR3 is TGTGCCAGCAATCCAGACAGGGCCCAGGGCTACACCTTA. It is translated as CASNPDRAQGYTL.

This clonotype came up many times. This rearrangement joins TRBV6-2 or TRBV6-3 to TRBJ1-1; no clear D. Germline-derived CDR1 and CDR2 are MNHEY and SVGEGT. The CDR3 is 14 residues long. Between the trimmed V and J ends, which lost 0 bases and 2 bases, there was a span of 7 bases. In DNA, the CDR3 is TGTGCCAGCAGTTACTCAGTCCTCAACACTGAAGCTTTCTTT. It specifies CASSYSVLNTEAFF.

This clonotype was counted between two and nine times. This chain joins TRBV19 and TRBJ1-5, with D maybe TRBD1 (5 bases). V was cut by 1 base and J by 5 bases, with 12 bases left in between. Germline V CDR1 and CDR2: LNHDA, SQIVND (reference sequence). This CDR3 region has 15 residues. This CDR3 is CASSIGGTLYQPQHF. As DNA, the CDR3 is TGTGCCAGTAGTATAGGGGGGACGTTGTATCAGCCCCAGCATTTT.

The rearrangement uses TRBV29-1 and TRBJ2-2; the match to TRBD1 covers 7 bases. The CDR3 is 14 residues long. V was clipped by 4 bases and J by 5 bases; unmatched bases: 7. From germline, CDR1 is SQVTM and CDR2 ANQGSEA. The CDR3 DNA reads TGCAGCGTTGGACAGGGTGGCGATACCGGGGAGCTGTTTTTT. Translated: CSVGQGGDTGELFF.

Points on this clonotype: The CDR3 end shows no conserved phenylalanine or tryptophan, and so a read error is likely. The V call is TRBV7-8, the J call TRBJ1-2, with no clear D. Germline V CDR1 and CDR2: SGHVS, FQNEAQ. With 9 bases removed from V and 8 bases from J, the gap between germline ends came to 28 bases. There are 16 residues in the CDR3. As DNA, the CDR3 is TGTGCCAGTCCCAAAGATCGACGGGGAGTAGAAGAAGGCTACACCCTC. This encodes CASPKDRRGVEEGYTL.